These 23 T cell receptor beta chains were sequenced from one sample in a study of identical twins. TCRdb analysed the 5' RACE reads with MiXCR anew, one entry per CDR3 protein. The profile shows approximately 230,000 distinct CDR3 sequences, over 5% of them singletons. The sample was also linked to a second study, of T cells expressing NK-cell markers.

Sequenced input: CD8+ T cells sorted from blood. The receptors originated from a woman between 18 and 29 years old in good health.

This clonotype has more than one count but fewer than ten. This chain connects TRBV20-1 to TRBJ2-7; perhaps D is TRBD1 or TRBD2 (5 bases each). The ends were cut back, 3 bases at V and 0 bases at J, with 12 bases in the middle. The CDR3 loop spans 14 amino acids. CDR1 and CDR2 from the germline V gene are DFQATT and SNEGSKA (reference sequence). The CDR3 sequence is CSASWTDSSYEQYF. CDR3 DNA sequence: TGCAGTGCTAGTTGGACTGACAGCTCCTACGAGCAGTACTTC.

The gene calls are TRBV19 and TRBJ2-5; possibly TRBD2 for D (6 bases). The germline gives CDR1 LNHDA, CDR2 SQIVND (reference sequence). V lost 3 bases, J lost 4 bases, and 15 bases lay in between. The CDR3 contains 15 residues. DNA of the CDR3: TGTGCCAGTAGTATCACCGCGGGAATGGGAGAGACCCAGTACTTC. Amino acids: CASSITAGMGETQYF. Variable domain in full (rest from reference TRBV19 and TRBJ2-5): DGGITQSPKYLFRKEGQNVTLSCEQNLNHDAMYWYRQDPGQGLRLIYYSQIVNDFQKGDIAEGYSVSREKKESFPLTVTSAQKNPTAFYLCASSITAGMGETQYFGPGTRLLVL.

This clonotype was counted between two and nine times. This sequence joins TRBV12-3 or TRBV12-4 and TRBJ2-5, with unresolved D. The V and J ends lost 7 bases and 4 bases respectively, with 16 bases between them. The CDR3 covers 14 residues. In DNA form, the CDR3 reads TGTGCCAGCACTCCCGGGCTGCTGCGAGAGACCCAGTACTTC. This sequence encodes CASTPGLLRETQYF.

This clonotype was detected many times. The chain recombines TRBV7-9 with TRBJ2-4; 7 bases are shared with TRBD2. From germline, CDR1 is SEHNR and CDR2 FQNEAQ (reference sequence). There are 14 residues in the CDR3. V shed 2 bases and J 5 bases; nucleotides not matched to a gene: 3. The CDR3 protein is CASSLTRGENIQYF. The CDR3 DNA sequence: TGTGCCAGCAGCTTAACTCGGGGGGAAAACATTCAGTACTTC.

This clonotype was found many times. The chain's CDR3 is CASSLIAVSTDTQYF. For the CDR3, the DNA is TGTGCCAGCAGCTTAATAGCGGTTTCTACAGATACGCAGTATTTT. This rearrangement joins TRBV7-8 to TRBJ2-3, with a tentative D call TRBD2 (6 bases). CDR1 and CDR2 from the germline V gene are SGHVS and FQNEAQ. V gave up 2 bases and J gave up 3 bases, with 12 bases separating them. The CDR3 covers 15 residues.

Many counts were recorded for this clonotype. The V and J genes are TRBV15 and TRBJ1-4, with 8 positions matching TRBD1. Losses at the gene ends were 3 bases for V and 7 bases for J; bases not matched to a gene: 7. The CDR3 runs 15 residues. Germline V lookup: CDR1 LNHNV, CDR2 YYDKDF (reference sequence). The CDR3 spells CATSSRQGRGEKLFF. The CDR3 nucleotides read TGTGCCACCAGCAGTCGACAGGGGAGAGGTGAAAAACTGTTTTTT.

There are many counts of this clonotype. The CDR3 is CASSLGGSGVEQYF. The CDR3 DNA reads as TGTGCCAGCAGCTTAGGGGGTTCGGGAGTCGAGCAGTACTTC. The chain carries TRBV7-8 and TRBJ2-7; weak D call: TRBD2 (6 bases). V lost 1 base and J 6 bases, leaving 13 bases between the germline ends. Germline CDR1 SGHVS, CDR2 FQNEAQ. This CDR3 comprises 14 residues.

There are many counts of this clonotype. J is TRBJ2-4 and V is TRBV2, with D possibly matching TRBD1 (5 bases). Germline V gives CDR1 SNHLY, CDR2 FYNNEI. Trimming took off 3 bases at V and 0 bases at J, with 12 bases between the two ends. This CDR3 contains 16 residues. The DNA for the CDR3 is TGTGCCAGCAGTGATGACAGACCCATAGCCAAAAACATTCAGTACTTC. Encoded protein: CASSDDRPIAKNIQYF.

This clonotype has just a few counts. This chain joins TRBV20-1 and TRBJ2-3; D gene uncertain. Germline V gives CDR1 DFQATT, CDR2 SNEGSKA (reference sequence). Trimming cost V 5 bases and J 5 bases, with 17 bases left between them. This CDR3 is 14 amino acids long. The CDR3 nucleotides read TGCAGTGCTTGTGACCACTTCAGGAGAGATACGCAGTATTTT. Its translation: CSACDHFRRDTQYF.

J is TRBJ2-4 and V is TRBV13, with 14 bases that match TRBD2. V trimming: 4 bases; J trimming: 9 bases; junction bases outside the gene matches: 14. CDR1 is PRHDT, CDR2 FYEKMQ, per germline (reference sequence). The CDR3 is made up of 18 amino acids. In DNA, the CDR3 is TGTGCCAGCAGCTCCAGCACCCAGACTAGCGGGGGGGTCCGCATTCAGTACTTC. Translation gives CASSSSTQTSGGVRIQYF. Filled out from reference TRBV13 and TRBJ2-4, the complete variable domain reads AAGVIQSPRHLIKEKRETATLKCYPIPRHDTVYWYQQGPGQDPQFLISFYEKMQSDKGSIPDRFSAQQFSDYHSELNMSSLELGDSALYFCASSSSTQTSGGVRIQYFGAGTRLSVL.

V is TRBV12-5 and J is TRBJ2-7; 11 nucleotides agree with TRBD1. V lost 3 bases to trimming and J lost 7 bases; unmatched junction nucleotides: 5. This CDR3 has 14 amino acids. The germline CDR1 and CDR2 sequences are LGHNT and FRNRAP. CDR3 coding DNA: TGTGCTAGTGGTTTTGGACAGGGGGCGGGGGAGCAGTACTTC. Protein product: CASGFGQGAGEQYF.

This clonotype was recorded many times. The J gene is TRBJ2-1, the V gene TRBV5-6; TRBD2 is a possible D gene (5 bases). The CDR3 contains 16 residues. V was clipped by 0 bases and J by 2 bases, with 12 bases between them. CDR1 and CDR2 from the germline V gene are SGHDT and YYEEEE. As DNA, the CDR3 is TGTGCCAGCAGCTTGGGTGGTGGGAGCCCCTACAATGAGCAGTTCTTC. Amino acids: CASSLGGGSPYNEQFF.

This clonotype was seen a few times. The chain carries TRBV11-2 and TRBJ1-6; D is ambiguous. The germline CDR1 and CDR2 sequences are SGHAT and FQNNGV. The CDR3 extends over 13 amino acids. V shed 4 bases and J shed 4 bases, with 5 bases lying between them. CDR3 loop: CASSSGYNSPLHF. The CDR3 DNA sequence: TGTGCCAGCAGCTCCGGTTATAATTCACCCCTCCACTTT.

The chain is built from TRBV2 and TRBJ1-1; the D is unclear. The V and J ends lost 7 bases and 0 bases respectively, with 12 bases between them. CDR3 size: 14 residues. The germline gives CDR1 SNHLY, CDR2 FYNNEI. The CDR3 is CASTNDGLNTEAFF. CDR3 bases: TGTGCCAGCACTAATGACGGACTGAACACTGAAGCTTTCTTT.

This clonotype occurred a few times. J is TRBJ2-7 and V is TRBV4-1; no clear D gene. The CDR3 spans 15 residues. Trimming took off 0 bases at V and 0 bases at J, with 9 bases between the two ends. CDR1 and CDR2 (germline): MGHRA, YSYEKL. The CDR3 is CASSQDLGYSYEQYF. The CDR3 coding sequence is TGCGCCAGCAGCCAAGATCTTGGCTACTCCTACGAGCAGTACTTC.

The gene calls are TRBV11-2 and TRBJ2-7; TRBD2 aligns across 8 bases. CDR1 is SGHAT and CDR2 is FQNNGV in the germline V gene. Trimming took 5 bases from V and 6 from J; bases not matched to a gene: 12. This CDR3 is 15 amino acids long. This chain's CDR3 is CASSPMFSGESEQYF. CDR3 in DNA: TGTGCCAGCAGCCCGATGTTTAGCGGGGAAAGCGAGCAGTACTTC. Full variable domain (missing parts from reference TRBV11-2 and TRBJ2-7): EAGVAQSPRYKIIEKRQSVAFWCNPISGHATLYWYQQILGQGPKLLIQFQNNGVVDDSQLPKDRFSAERLKGVDSTLKIQPAKLEDSAVYLCASSPMFSGESEQYFGPGTRLTVT.

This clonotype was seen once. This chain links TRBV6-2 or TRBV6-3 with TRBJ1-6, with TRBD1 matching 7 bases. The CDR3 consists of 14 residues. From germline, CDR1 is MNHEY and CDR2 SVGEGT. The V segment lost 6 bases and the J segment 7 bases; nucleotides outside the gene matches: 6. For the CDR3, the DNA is TGTGCCAGCAGAGTTGGGACAGCGAATTCACCCCTCCACTTT. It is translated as CASRVGTANSPLHF.

The CDR3, as DNA: TGTGCCACCAGCAGAGCGGCCGCAGATACGCAGTATTTT. As protein: CATSRAAADTQYF. The chain has TRBV15 and TRBJ2-3; D gene ambiguous. Trimming left V 1 base short and J 4 bases short, with 6 bases between. This CDR3 region has 13 residues. CDR1 is LNHNV, CDR2 YYDKDF, per germline (reference sequence).

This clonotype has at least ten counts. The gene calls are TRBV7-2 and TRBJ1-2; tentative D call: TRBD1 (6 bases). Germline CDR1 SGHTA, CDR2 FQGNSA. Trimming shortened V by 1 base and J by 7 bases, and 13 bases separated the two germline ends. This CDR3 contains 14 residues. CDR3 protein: CASSLGGQGGGYTF. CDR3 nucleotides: TGTGCCAGCAGCTTAGGGGGGCAAGGCGGTGGCTACACCTTC. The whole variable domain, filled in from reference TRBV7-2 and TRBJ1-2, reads GAGVSQSPSNKVTEKGKDVELRCDPISGHTALYWYRQSLGQGLEFLIYFQGNSAPDKSGLPSDRFSAERTGGSVSTLTIQRTQQEDSAVYLCASSLGGQGGGYTFGSGTRLTVV.

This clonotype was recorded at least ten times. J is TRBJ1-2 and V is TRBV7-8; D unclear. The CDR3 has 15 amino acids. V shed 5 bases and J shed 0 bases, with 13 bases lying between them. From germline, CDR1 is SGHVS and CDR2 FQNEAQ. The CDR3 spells CASSPTGIANYGYTF. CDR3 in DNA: TGTGCCAGCAGCCCAACGGGAATAGCTAACTATGGCTACACCTTC.

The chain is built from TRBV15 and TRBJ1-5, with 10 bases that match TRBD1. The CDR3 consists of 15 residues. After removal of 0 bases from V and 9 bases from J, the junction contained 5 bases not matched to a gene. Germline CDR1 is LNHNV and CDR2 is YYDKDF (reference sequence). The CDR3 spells CATSRDDRGPGPQHF. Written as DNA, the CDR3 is TGTGCCACCAGCAGAGACGACAGGGGGCCGGGGCCCCAGCATTTT.

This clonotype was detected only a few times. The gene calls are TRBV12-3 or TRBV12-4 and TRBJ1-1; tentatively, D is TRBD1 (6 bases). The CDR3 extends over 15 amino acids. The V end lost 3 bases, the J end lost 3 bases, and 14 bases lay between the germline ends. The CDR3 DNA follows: TGTGCCAGCAGTTTTTTCCCGGGGGCGGACACTGAAGCTTTCTTT. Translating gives CASSFFPGADTEAFF.

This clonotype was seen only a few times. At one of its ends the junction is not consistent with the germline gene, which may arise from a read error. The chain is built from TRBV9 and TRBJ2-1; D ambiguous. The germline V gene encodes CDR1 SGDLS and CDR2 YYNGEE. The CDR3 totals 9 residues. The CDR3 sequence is CASSAPPLF. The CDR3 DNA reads TGTGCCAGCAGCGCCCCCCCACTCTTC.